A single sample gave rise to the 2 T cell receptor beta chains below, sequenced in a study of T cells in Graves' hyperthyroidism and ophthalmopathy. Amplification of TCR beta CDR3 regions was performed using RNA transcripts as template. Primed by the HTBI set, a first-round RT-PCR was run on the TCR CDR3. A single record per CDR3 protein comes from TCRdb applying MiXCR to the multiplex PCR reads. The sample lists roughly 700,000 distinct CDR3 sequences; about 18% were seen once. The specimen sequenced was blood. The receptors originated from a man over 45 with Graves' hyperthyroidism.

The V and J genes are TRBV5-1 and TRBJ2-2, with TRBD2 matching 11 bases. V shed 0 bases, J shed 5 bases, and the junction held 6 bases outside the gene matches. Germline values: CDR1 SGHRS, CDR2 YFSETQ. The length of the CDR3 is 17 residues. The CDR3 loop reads CASSLDRLAGGTGELFF. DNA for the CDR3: TGCGCCAGCAGCTTGGATCGGCTAGCGGGAGGAACCGGGGAGCTGTTTTTT. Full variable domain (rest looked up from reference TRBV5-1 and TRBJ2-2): KAGVTQTPRYLIKTRGQQVTLSCSPISGHRSVSWYQQTPGQGLQFLFEYFSETQRNKGNFPGRFSGRQFSNSRSEMNVSTLELGDSALYLCASSLDRLAGGTGELFFGEGSRLTVL.

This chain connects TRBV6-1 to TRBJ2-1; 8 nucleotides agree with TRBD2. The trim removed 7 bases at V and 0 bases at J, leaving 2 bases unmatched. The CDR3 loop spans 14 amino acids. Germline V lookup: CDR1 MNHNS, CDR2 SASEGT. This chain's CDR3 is CASKSGGSYNEQFF. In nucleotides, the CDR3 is TGTGCCAGCAAAAGCGGGGGCTCCTACAATGAGCAGTTCTTC.